The entry below describes one T cell receptor (beta chain). Its target is not known. Per the germline V gene, CDR1 is SGHAT and CDR2 is FQNNGV. This CDR3 contains 13 residues. V was pared by 6 bases and J by 2 bases, with 4 bases of the junction left unmatched. The data stem from a study of early T cells in non-severe SARS-CoV-2 infection. Study overall: The input, bulk RNA from unsorted whole blood, was sequenced, and chains were unpaired.

Study results and limitations: Private and CD4 specificities were missed by VDJdb matching, which favored anti-spike CD8 responses.

Individual cDNA molecules carried attached unique molecular identifiers. TCRdb used MiXCR to reprocess the 5' RACE reads, holding one entry per CDR3 protein. The repertoire holds under 45,000 distinct CDR3 sequences, with roughly 6.8% as singletons. The sequencing used whole blood, collected at baseline. The receptor was derived from an adult who was a healthcare worker with PCR-confirmed SARS-CoV-2 infection or an uninfected control (not recorded which). The chain couples TRBV11-2 to TRBJ2-7; 7 bases fit TRBD2. CDR3 residues: CASSASGTYEQYF. CDR3 DNA sequence: TGTGCCAGCAGTGCTAGCGGCACCTACGAGCAGTACTTC.